The 23 T cell receptor beta chains presented below share a single source sample, sequenced in a study of T cell responses to AZD1222 COVID-19 vaccine. The protocol was immunoSEQ multiplex PCR, while the TCRdb copy is restricted to in-frame clones and leaves out a portion. This sample has about 190,000 clones, with approximately 94% found just once. Sequenced material: peripheral blood, taken on day 0 of AZD1222 vaccination. The receptor source for this set is an adult in good health.

This chain connects TRBV19 to TRBJ1-2; 8 nucleotides match TRBD1. CDR1 LNHDA and CDR2 SQIVND come from the germline V gene (reference sequence). The CDR3 is made up of 11 amino acids. Trimming removed 7 bases from V and 6 bases from J; junction bases left unmatched: 1. The CDR3 sequence is CASNRGDGYTF. The CDR3 DNA follows: TGTGCCAGTAACAGGGGGGATGGCTACACCTTC.

This clone was seen a single time. The chain has TRBV30 and TRBJ2-7; D possibly corresponds to TRBD1 (5 bases). V lost 7 bases, J lost 0 bases, and 19 bases lay in between. This CDR3 contains 15 residues. CDR1 and CDR2 (germline): GTSNPN, SVGIG (reference sequence). The DNA for the CDR3 is TGTGCCTTCCTTCCAGAGAGACAGTTCTCCTACGAGCAGTACTTC. This translates into CAFLPERQFSYEQYF.

With respect to this clone: Other nucleotide sequences from this sample produce the same CDR3. The rearrangement uses TRBV3-1 (or the pseudogene TRBV3-2) and TRBJ2-5, with D possibly matching TRBD1 (5 bases). Germline CDR1 LGHDT, CDR2 YNNKEL (reference sequence). This CDR3 region has 12 residues. Deletions cut 2 bases from V and 4 bases from J, with 5 bases between. CDR3 DNA sequence: TGTGCCAGCAGCCAAAGGGGAGAGACCCAGTACTTC. This gives the protein CASSQRGETQYF.

DNA of the CDR3: TGTGCCACCAGTGATTCACGTCAGGGAGATAGCAATCAGCCCCAGCATTTT. Translation gives CATSDSRQGDSNQPQHF. The chain joins TRBV24-1 to TRBJ1-5; a possible D gene is TRBD1 (5 bases). The germline CDR1 and CDR2 sequences are KGHDR and SFDVKD. CDR3 length: 17 amino acids. V was cut by 2 bases and J by 0 bases, with 13 bases left in between.

This chain links TRBV28 with TRBJ1-1; a weak D match, TRBD1 (6 bases). The CDR3 covers 13 residues. Trimming took 5 bases from V and 1 from J, leaving 8 bases between them. Germline lookup yields CDR1 MDHEN and CDR2 SYDVKM. CDR3 protein: CASSQGPNTEAFF. The CDR3 region has the DNA TGTGCCAGCAGTCAGGGGCCGAACACTGAAGCTTTCTTT.

The CDR3 DNA reads as TGTGCCAGCTGCCGGGTTCACGGGGAGCTGTTTTTT. Its protein product is CASCRVHGELFF. This chain links TRBV7-9 with TRBJ2-2; D ambiguous. Looked up from germline, CDR1 is SEHNR and CDR2 is FQNEAQ (reference sequence). Trimming stripped 8 bases from V and 7 bases from J, with 11 bases between. The CDR3 is 12 residues long. Full variable domain (missing parts from reference TRBV7-9 and TRBJ2-2): DTGVSQNPRHKITKRGQNVTFRCDPISEHNRLYWYRQTLGQGPEFLTYFQNEAQLEKSRLLSDRFSAERPKGSFSTLEIQRTEQGDSAMYLCASCRVHGELFFGEGSRLTVL.

The V gene is TRBV15, the J gene TRBJ1-2, with D possibly being TRBD1 (5 bases). Trimming cost V 5 bases and J 4 bases, with 14 bases left between them. The CDR3 is made up of 14 amino acids. Germline V lookup: CDR1 LNHNV, CDR2 YYDKDF (reference sequence). The CDR3 nucleotides are TGTGCCACCAGCCGGGGGGAGGAGGGCTATGGCTACACCTTC. It yields the protein CATSRGEEGYGYTF.

The V call is TRBV27, the J call TRBJ2-3, with TRBD2 identical over 9 bases. The length of the CDR3 is 17 residues. V dropped 4 bases and J dropped 2; count of bases not matched to a gene: 10. In germline, CDR1 is MNHEY, CDR2 SMNVEV (reference sequence). Here the CDR3 DNA reads TGTGCCAGCAGTTATCTGGAGACTAGCGGCTCCACAGATACGCAGTATTTT. Translating it yields CASSYLETSGSTDTQYF.

The chain uses TRBV7-2 and TRBJ1-1; maybe TRBD1 (6 bases). Germline CDR1 is SGHTA and CDR2 is FQGNSA. This CDR3 has 14 amino acids. Trimming shortened V by 5 bases and J by 5 bases, and 15 bases separated the two germline ends. The CDR3 loop reads CASSPSGGPTEAFF. In DNA form, the CDR3 reads TGTGCCAGCAGCCCGTCCGGGGGGCCTACTGAAGCTTTCTTT. Together with reference TRBV7-2 and TRBJ1-1, the CDR3 gives the full variable domain: GAGVSQSPSNKVTEKGKDVELRCDPISGHTALYWYRQSLGQGLEFLIYFQGNSAPDKSGLPSDRFSAERTGGSVSTLTIQRTQQEDSAVYLCASSPSGGPTEAFFGQGTRLTVV.

V is TRBV2 and J is TRBJ1-2; TRBD1 matches at 11 bases. Germline trimming cut 4 bases from V and 5 bases from J; bases unmatched to any gene: 3. In germline, CDR1 is SNHLY, CDR2 FYNNEI. The CDR3 extends over 14 amino acids. The CDR3 sequence: CASSGDRGNYGYTF. The CDR3 region has the DNA TGTGCCAGCAGTGGGGACAGGGGGAATTATGGCTACACCTTC.

The V gene is TRBV3-1 (or the pseudogene TRBV3-2), the J gene TRBJ1-3, with D uncertain. The CDR3 runs to 15 residues. Trimming took off 1 base at V and 0 bases at J, with 7 bases between the two ends. Germline CDR1 and CDR2: LGHDT and YNNKEL (reference sequence). CDR3 amino acids: CASSQAVPSGNTIYF. In DNA form, the CDR3 reads TGTGCCAGCAGCCAAGCGGTCCCCTCTGGAAACACCATATATTTT.

The chain uses TRBV4-1 and TRBJ2-3; D may be TRBD1 (5 bases). The V end was cut by 0 bases, the J end by 3 bases, with 13 bases between. The CDR3 runs 16 residues. Germline-derived CDR1 and CDR2 are MGHRA and YSYEKL. The CDR3 sequence: CASSQDRQGRTDTQYF. CDR3 nucleotide sequence: TGCGCCAGCAGCCAAGATCGGCAGGGTCGGACAGATACGCAGTATTTT.

Here the CDR3 reads CAWSVPGAGHNYGYTF. The DNA of the CDR3 is TGTGCCTGGAGTGTACCCGGGGCGGGACATAACTATGGCTACACCTTC. The rearrangement links TRBV30 to TRBJ1-2; tentatively, D is TRBD1 (6 bases). Trimming removed 0 bases from V and 1 base from J, with 15 bases in between. Per the germline V gene, CDR1 is GTSNPN and CDR2 is SVGIG (reference sequence). This CDR3 has 16 amino acids.

CDR3 loop: CASSLRGMGFEQYF. CDR3 in DNA: TGTGCCAGCAGCCTGAGGGGCATGGGCTTCGAGCAGTACTTC. The chain has TRBV3-1 (or the pseudogene TRBV3-2) and TRBJ2-7; D possibly uses TRBD1 or TRBD2 (5 bases each). The CDR3 extends over 14 amino acids. V was pared by 4 bases and J by 6 bases, with 16 bases between. Germline values: CDR1 LGHDT, CDR2 YNNKEL (reference sequence).

The rearrangement joins TRBV7-9 to TRBJ1-1; D call uncertain. Trimming pared 5 bases from V and 3 bases from J, leaving 10 bases between. This CDR3 is built from 13 residues. Germline lookup yields CDR1 SEHNR and CDR2 FQNEAQ (reference sequence). CDR3: CASSLDRDTEAFF. The CDR3 region has the DNA TGTGCCAGCAGCCTGGACCGTGACACTGAAGCTTTCTTT.

The V call is TRBV24-1, the J call TRBJ1-2; D is possibly TRBD1 (5 bases). Germline lookup yields CDR1 KGHDR and CDR2 SFDVKD. The CDR3 length is 13 residues. Trimming removed 5 bases at V and 6 bases at J, with 12 bases between. The CDR3 loop reads CATSGKGTNGYTF. The DNA of the CDR3 is TGTGCCACCAGTGGCAAAGGGACGAATGGCTACACCTTC.

J is TRBJ2-7 and V is TRBV25-1; TRBD2 matches 13 bases. CDR1 is MGHDK, CDR2 SYGVNS, per germline. J lost 9 bases, V lost 4 bases, and 6 bases had no gene match. CDR3 length: 14 amino acids. The CDR3 DNA reads TGTGCCAGCAGTGGAACTAGCGGGAGGGCCGGGCAGTACTTC. Protein product: CASSGTSGRAGQYF.

The chain couples TRBV28 to TRBJ2-7, with 10 bases that match TRBD1. CDR3 length: 15 residues. Per the germline V gene, CDR1 is MDHEN and CDR2 is SYDVKM. V shed 8 bases, J shed 1 base, and the junction held 8 bases outside the gene matches. The CDR3 loop reads CASRPGTGASYEQYF. For the CDR3, the DNA is TGTGCCAGCCGCCCAGGGACAGGGGCTTCCTACGAGCAGTACTTC.

This sequence joins TRBV4-1 and TRBJ1-4; weak D call: TRBD1 (5 bases). The CDR3 sequence is 13 residues long. Per germline, CDR1 MGHRA and CDR2 YSYEKL. V lost 0 bases, J lost 13 bases, and 12 bases lay in between. DNA of the CDR3: TGCGCCAGCAGCCAAGATTCGCAGGGCCCACTGTTTTTT. Protein sequence: CASSQDSQGPLFF.

The gene calls are TRBV6-5 and TRBJ2-7; 10 bases are shared with TRBD1. This CDR3 has 14 amino acids. CDR1 and CDR2 (germline): MNHEY, SVGAGI. Trimming at V came to 6 bases and at J to 7 bases, leaving 9 bases not matched to a gene. The chain's CDR3 is CASRAGTGVFEQYF. The CDR3 nucleotides read TGTGCCAGCAGAGCCGGGACAGGGGTTTTTGAGCAGTACTTC.

V gene TRBV19 combines with J gene TRBJ1-2; tentatively, D is TRBD1 (6 bases). The CDR3 has 13 residues. The germline V gene has CDR1 LNHDA and CDR2 SQIVND (reference sequence). Trimming took off 7 bases at V and 4 bases at J, with 13 bases between the two ends. The CDR3 coding sequence is TGTGCCAGTACCTACGACAGGTCCTATGGCTACACCTTC. This codes for CASTYDRSYGYTF.

The chain recombines TRBV5-4 with TRBJ2-7, with D maybe TRBD2 (5 bases). Trimming removed 4 bases at V and 7 bases at J, with 21 bases between. This CDR3 spans 15 amino acids. Germline CDR1 reads SGHNT; CDR2 reads YYREEE (reference sequence). This CDR3 is CASSRRGLAPSEQYF. The CDR3, as DNA: TGTGCCAGCAGCCGGCGAGGTCTAGCACCCTCAGAGCAGTACTTC.

The CDR3: CASVQGVTDTQYF. As DNA, the CDR3 is TGTGCCAGCGTCCAGGGGGTCACAGATACGCAGTATTTT. This sequence joins TRBV7-2 and TRBJ2-3; 7 bases agree with TRBD1. Germline trimming cut 8 bases from V and 2 bases from J; bases unmatched to any gene: 4. The CDR3 contains 13 residues. CDR1 is SGHTA, CDR2 FQGNSA, per germline.